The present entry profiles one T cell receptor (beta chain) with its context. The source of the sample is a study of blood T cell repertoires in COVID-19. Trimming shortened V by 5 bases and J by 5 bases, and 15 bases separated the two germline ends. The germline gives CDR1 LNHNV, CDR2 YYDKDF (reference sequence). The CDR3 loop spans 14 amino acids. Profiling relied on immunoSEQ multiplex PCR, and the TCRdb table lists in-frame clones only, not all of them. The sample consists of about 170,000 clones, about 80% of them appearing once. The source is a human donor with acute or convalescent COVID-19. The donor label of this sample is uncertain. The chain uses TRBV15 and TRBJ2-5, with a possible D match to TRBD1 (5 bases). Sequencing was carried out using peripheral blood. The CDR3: CATSAGFLGETQYF. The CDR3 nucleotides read TGTGCCACCAGCGCAGGGTTTTTGGGGGAGACCCAGTACTTC.